The present entry profiles one T cell receptor beta chain with its context. One end of the junction fails to match germline, which may point to a read error. Sequenced by immunoSEQ multiplex PCR; TCRdb stores in-frame clones only, minus some. The top ten clones hold 0.58% of a sample with 60,000 to 85,000 clones, approximately 94% of them seen once. The CDR3 length is 12 residues. CDR1 and CDR2 from the germline V gene are KGHSH and LQKENI. The data originate from a study of T cell changes during pregnancy in multiple sclerosis. The sequence came from a female donor with multiple sclerosis, enrolled in a pregnancy study. The chain employs TRBV18 and TRBJ1-5; tentatively, D is TRBD1 (5 bases). Sample: peripheral blood, taken in the third trimester of pregnancy. CDR3 coding DNA: TGTGCCAGCTCAACCCAGGGTCAGGCCCAGCATTTT. Translation gives CASSTQGQAQHF.